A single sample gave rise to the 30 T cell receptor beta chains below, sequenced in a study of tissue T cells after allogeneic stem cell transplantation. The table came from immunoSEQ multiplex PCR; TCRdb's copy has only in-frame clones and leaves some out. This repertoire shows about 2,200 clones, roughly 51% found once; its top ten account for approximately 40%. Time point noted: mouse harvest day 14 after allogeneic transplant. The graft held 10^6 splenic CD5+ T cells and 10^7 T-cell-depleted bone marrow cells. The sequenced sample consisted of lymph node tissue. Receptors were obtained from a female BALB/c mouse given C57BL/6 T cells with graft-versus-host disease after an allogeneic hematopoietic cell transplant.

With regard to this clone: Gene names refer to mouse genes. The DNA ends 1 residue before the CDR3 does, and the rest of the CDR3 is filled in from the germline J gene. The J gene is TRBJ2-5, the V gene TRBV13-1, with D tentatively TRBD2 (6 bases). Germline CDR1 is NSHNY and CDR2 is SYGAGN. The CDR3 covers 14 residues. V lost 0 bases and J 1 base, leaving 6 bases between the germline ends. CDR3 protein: CASSDGGDQDTQYF. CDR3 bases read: TGTGCCAGCAGTGATGGGGGGGACCAAGACACCCAGTAC.

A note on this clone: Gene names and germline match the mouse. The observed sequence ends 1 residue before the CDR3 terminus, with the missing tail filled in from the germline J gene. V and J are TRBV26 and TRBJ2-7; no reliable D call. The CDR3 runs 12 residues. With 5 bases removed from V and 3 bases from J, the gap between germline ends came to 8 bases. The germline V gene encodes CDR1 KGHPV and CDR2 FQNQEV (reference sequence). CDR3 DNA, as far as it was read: TGTGCCAGCAGTGATGCGATCTATGAACAGTAC. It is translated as CASSDAIYEQY. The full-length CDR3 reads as CASSDAIYEQYF.

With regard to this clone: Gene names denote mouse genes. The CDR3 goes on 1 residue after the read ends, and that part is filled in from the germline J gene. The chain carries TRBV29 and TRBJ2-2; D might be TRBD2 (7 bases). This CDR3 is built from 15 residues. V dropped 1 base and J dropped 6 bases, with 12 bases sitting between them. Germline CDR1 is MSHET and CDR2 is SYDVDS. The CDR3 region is CASSLLGGGPGQLYF. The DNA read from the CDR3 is TGTGCTAGCAGTTTATTGGGGGGCGGTCCCGGGCAGCTCTAC.

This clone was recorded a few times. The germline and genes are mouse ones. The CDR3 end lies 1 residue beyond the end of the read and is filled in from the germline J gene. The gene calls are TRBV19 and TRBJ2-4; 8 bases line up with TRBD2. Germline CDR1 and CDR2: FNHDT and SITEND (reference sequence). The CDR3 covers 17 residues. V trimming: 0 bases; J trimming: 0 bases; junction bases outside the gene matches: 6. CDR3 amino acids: CASSIAPWGGSQNTLYF. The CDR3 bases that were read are TGTGCCAGCAGTATAGCTCCATGGGGGGGGAGTCAAAACACCTTGTAC.

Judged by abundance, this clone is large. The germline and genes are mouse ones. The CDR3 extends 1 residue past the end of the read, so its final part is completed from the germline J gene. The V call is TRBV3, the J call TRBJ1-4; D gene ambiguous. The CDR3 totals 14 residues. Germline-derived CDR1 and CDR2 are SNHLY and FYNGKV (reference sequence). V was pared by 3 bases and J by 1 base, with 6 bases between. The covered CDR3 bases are TGTGCCAGCAGCTTGGCCGGTTCCAACGAAAGATTATTT. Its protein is CASSLAGSNERLF. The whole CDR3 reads CASSLAGSNERLFF. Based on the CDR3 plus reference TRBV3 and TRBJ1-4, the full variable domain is GPKVLQIPSHQIIDMGQMVTLNCDPVSNHLYFYWYKQILGQQMEFLVNFYNGKVMEKSKLFKDQFSVERPDGSYFTLKIQPTALEDSAVYFCASSLAGSNERLFFGHGTKLSVL.

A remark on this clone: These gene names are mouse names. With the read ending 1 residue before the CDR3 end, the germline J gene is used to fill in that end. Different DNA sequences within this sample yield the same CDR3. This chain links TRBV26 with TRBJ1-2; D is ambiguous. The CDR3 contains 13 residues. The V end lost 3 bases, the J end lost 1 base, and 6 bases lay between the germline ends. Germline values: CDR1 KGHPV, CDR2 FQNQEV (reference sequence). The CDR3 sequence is CASSLGRNSDYTF. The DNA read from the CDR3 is TGTGCCAGCAGTCTTGGGCGAAACTCCGACTACACC. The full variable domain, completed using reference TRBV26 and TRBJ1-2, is NSKVIQTPRYLVKGQGQKAKMRCIPEKGHPVVFWYQQNKNNEFKFLINFQNQEVLQQIDMTEKRFSAECPSNSPCSLEIQSSEAGDSALYLCASSLGRNSDYTFGSGTRLLVI.

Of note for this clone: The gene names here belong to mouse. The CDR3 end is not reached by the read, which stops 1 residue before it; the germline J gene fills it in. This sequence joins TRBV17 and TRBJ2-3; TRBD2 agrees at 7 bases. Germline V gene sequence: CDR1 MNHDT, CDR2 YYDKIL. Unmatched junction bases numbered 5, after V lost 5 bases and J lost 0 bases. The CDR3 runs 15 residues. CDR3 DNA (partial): TGTGCTAGCAGTTCGACTGGGACTAGTGCAGAAACGCTGTAT. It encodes CASSSTGTSAETLY. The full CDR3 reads CASSSTGTSAETLYF.

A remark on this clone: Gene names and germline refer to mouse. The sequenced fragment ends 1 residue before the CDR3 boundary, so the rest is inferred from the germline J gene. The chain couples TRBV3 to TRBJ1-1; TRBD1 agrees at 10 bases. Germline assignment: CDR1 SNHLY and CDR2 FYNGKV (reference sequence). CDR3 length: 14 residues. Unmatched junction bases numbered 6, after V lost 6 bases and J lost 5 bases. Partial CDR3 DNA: TGTGCCAGCAGATCCGGGACAGGGGTGACAGAAGTCTTC. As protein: CASRSGTGVTEVF. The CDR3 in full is CASRSGTGVTEVFF.

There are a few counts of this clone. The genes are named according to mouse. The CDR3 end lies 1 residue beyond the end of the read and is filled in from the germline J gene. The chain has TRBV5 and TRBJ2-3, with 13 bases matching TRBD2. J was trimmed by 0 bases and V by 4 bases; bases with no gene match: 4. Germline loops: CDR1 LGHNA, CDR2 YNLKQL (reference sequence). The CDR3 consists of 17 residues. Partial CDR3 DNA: TGTGCCAGCAGCCTCCGGGACTGGGGGGGTAGTGCAGAAACGCTGTAT. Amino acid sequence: CASSLRDWGGSAETLY. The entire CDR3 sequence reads CASSLRDWGGSAETLYF.

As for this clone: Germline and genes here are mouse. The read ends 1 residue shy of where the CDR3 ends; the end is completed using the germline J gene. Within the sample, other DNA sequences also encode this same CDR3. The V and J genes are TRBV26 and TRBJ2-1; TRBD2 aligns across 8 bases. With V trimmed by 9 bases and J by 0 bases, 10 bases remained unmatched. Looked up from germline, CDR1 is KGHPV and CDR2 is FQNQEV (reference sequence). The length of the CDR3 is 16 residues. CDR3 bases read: TGTGCCAGTAGACGACTGGGGTCCTATAACTATGCTGAGCAGTTC. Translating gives CASRRLGSYNYAEQF. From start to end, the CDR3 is CASRRLGSYNYAEQFF.

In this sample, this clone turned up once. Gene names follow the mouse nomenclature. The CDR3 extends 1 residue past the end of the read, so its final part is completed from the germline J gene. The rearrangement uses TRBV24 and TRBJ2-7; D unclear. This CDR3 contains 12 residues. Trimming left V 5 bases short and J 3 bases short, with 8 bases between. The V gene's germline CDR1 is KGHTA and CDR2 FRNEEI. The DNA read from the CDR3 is TGTGCCAGCAGTGATGCGATCTATGAACAGTAC. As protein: CASSDAIYEQY. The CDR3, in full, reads CASSDAIYEQYF.

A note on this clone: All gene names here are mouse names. The CDR3 sequence: CASSPGTNTEVFF. The DNA read from the CDR3 is TGTGCCAGCAGTCCCGGGACAAACACAGAAGTCTTC. The rearrangement joins TRBV26 to TRBJ1-1, with D unclear. The read comes to an end 1 residue before the CDR3 does, leaving the germline J gene to fill in the end. The V and J ends lost 4 bases and 0 bases respectively, with 6 bases between them. Germline loops: CDR1 KGHPV, CDR2 FQNQEV (reference sequence). CDR3 length: 13 residues.

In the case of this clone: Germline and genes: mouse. The CDR3 loop reads CASSLGLASAETLYF. The DNA read from the CDR3 is TGTGCCAGCAGCTTAGGGCTGGCTAGTGCAGAAACGCTGTAT. The chain joins TRBV3 to TRBJ2-3; D is unclear. The CDR3 end lies 1 residue beyond the end of the read and is filled in from the germline J gene. The germline V and J ends were trimmed by 1 base and 0 bases, with 8 bases remaining between them. The CDR3 is made up of 15 amino acids. CDR1 is SNHLY, CDR2 FYNGKV, per germline (reference sequence).

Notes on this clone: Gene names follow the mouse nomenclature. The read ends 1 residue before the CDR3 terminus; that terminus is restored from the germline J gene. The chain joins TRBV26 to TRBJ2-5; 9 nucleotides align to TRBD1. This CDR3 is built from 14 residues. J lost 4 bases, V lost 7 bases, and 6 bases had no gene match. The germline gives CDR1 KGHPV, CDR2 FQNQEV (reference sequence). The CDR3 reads CASTPTGGKDTQYF. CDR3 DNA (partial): TGTGCCAGCACTCCGACAGGGGGTAAAGACACCCAGTAC.

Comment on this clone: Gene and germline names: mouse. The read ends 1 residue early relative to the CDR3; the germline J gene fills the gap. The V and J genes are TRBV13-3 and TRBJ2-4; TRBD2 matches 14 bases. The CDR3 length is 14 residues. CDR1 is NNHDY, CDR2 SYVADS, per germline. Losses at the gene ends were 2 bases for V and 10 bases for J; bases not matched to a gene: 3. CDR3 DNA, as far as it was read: TGTGCCAGCAGTGAGGGACTGGGGGGGCCCGCCTTGTAC. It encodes CASSEGLGGPALY. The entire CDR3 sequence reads CASSEGLGGPALYF.

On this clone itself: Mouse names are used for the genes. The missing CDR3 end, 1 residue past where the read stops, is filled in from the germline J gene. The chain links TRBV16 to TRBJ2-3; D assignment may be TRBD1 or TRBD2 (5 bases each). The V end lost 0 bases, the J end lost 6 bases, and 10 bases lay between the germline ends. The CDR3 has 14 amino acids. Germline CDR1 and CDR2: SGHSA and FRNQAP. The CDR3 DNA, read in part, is TGTGCAAGCAGCTTAGAAGGGGCGGGGGAAACGCTGTAT. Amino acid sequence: CASSLEGAGETLY. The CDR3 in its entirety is CASSLEGAGETLYF. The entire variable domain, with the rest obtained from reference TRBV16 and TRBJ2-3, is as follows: NAGVIQTPRHKVTGKGQEATLWCEPISGHSAVFWYRQTIVQGLEFLTYFRNQAPIDDSGMPKERFSAQMPNQSHSTLKIQSTQPQDSAVYLCASSLEGAGETLYFGSGTRLTVL.

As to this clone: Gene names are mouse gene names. CDR3 loop: CASSWDWGGGGQNTLYF. Partial CDR3 DNA: TGTGCCAGCAGCTGGGACTGGGGGGGCGGCGGTCAAAACACCTTGTAC. The V gene is TRBV19, the J gene TRBJ2-4, with 14 bases matching TRBD2. The DNA ends 1 residue before the CDR3 does, and the rest of the CDR3 is filled in from the germline J gene. CDR3 length: 17 amino acids. The V gene end was trimmed by 5 bases and the J gene end by 1 base; junction bases not matched to a gene: 6. The germline V gene encodes CDR1 FNHDT and CDR2 SITEND (reference sequence).

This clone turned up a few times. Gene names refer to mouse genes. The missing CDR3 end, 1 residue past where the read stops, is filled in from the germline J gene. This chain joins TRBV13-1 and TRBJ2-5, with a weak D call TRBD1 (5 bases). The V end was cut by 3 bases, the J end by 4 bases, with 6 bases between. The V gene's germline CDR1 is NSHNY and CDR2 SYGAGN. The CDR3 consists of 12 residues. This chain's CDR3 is CASSGREDTQYF. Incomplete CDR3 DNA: TGTGCCAGCAGTGGCAGGGAAGACACCCAGTAC.

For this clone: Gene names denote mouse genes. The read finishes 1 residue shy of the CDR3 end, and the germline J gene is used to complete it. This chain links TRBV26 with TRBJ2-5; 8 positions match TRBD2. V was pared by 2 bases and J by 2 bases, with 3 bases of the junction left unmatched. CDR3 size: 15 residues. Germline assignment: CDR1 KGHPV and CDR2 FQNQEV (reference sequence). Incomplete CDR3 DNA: TGTGCCAGCAGTCTGACTGGGGGAGTCCAAGACACCCAGTAC. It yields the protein CASSLTGGVQDTQY. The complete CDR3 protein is CASSLTGGVQDTQYF.

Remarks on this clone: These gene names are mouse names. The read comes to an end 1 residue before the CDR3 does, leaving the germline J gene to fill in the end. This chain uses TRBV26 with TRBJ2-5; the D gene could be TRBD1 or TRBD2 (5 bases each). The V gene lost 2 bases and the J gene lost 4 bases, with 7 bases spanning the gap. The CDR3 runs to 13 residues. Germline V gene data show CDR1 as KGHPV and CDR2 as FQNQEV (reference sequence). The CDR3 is CASSLGAKDTQYF. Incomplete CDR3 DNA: TGTGCCAGCAGTCTGGGGGCAAAAGACACCCAGTAC.

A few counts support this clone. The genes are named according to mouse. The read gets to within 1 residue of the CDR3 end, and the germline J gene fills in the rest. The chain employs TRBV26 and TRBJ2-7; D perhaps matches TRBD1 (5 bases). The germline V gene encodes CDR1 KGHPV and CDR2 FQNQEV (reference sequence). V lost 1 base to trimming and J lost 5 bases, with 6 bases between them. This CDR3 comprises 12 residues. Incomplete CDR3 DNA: TGTGCCAGCAGTCTGTTAGGGGATGAACAGTAC. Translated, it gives CASSLLGDEQY. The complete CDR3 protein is CASSLLGDEQYF. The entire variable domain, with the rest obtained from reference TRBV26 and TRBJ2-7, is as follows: NSKVIQTPRYLVKGQGQKAKMRCIPEKGHPVVFWYQQNKNNEFKFLINFQNQEVLQQIDMTEKRFSAECPSNSPCSLEIQSSEAGDSALYLCASSLLGDEQYFGPGTRLTVL.

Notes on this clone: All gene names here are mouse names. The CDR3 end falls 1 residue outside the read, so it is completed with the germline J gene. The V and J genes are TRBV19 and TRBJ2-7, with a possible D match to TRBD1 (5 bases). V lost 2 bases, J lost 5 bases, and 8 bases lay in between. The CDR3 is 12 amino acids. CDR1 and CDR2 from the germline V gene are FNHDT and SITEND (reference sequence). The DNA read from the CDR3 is TGTGCCAGCAGTATTTCAGGGAATGAACAGTAC. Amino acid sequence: CASSISGNEQY. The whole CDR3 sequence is CASSISGNEQYF.

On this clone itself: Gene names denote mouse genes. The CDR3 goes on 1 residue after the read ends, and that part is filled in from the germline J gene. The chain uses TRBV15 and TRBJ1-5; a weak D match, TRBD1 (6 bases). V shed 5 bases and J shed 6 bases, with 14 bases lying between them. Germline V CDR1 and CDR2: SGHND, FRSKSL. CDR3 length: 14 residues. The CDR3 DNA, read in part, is TGTGCCAGCAGTCCTCTCCGGGACACCCAGGCTCCGCTT. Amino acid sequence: CASSPLRDTQAPL. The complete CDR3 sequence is CASSPLRDTQAPLF. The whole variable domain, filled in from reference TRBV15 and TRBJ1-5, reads DAGVTQTPRHEVAEKGQTIILKCEPVSGHNDLFWYRQTKIQGLELLSYFRSKSLMEDGGAFKDRFKAEMLNSSFSTLKIQPTEPKDSAVYLCASSPLRDTQAPLFGEGTRLSVL.

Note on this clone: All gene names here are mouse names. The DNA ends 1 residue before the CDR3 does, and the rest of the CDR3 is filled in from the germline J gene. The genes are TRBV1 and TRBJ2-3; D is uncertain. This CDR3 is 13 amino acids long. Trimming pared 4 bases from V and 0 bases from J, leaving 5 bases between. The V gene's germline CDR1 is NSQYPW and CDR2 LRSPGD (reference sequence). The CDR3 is CTCSGNSAETLYF. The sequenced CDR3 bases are TGCACCTGCAGTGGGAATAGTGCAGAAACGCTGTAT.

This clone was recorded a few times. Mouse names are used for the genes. CDR3 loop: CSSSPHWGGSSYEQYF. The sequenced CDR3 bases are TGCTCCAGCAGTCCTCACTGGGGGGGAAGCTCCTATGAACAGTAC. The chain is built from TRBV23 and TRBJ2-7; the table names TRBD2, a call not compared with the DNA. The read is 1 residue too short to cover the CDR3 end, so that end is filled in from the germline J gene. CDR3 length equals 16 residues. CDR1 and CDR2 (germline): KGHTA, FQNQQP.

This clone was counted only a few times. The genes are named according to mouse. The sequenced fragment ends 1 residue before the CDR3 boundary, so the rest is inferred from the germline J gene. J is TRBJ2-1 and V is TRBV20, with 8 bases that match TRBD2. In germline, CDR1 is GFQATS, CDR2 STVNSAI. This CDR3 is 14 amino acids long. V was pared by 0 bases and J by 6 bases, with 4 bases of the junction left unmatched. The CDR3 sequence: CGARDWGEIAEQFF. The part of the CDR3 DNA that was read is TGTGGTGCTAGGGACTGGGGGGAAATTGCTGAGCAGTTC.

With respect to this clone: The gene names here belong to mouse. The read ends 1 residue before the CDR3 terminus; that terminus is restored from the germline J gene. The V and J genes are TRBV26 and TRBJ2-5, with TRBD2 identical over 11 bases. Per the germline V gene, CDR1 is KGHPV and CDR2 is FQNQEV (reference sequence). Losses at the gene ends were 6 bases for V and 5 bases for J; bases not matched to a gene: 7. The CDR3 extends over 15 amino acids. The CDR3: CASSQPGTGGDTQYF. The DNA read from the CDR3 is TGTGCCAGCAGCCAGCCCGGGACTGGGGGAGACACCCAGTAC.

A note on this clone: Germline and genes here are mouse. The CDR3 loop is CASSLKPNTEVFF. Incomplete CDR3 DNA: TGTGCCAGCAGTCTGAAACCAAACACAGAAGTCTTC. V usage is TRBV24 and J usage is TRBJ1-1; D not resolved. The CDR3 extends 1 residue past the end of the read, so its final part is completed from the germline J gene. Looked up from germline, CDR1 is KGHTA and CDR2 is FRNEEI. The V end lost 2 bases, the J end lost 0 bases, and 4 bases lay between the germline ends. The CDR3 spans 13 residues.

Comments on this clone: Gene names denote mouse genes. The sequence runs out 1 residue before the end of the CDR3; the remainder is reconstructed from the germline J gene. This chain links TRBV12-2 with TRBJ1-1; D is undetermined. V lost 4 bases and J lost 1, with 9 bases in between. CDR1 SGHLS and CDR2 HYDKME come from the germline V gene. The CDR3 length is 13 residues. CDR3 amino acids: CASSLRINTEVFF. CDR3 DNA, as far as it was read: TGTGCCAGCTCCCTCAGGATAAACACAGAAGTCTTC.

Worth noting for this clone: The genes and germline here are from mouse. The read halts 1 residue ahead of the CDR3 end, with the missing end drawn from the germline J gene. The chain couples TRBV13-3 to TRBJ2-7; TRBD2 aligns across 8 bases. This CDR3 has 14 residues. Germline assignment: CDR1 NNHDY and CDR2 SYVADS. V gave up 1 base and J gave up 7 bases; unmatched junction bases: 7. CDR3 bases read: TGTGCCAGCAGTGATAGGGGGGGGCTCTACGAACAGTAC. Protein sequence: CASSDRGGLYEQY. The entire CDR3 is CASSDRGGLYEQYF.